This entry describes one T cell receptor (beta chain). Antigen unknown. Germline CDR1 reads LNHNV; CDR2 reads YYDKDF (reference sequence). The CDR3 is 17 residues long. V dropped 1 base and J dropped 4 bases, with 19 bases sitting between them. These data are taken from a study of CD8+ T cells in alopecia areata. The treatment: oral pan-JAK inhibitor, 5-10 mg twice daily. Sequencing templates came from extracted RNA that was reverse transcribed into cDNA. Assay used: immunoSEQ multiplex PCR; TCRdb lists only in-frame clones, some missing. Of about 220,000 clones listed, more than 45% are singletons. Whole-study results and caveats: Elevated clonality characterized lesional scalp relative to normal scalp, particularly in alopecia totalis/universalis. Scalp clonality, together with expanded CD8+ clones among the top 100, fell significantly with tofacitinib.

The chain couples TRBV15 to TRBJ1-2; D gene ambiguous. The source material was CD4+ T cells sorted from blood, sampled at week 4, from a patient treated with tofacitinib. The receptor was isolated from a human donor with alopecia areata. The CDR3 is CATSRVGRATRSYGYTF. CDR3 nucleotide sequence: TGTGCCACCAGCAGAGTTGGTCGGGCCACACGAAGCTATGGCTACACCTTC.